The present T cell receptor (beta chain) was sequenced within a study of identical twins. This clonotype was picked up many times. Antigen unknown. Study-wide results and limits: Findings came from cross-sectional statistics, without long-term follow-up of donors.

One entry per CDR3 protein, called by TCRdb with MiXCR from the 5' RACE reads. The repertoire holds roughly 230,000 distinct CDR3 sequences, with roughly 8% as singletons. These data were likewise used in another study, on yellow fever vaccine responses in identical twins.

Sequencing was performed on CD8+ T cells sorted from blood. The TCR comes from a woman under 30 in good health.

The CDR3 region is CASSSGEQYF. DNA for the CDR3: TGTGCCAGCAGTTCAGGGGAGCAGTATTTT. This rearrangement joins TRBV12-3 or TRBV12-4 to TRBJ2-3, with a possible D match to TRBD1 (6 bases). This CDR3 is 10 amino acids long. Trimming took off 4 bases at V and 11 bases at J, with 7 bases between the two ends.